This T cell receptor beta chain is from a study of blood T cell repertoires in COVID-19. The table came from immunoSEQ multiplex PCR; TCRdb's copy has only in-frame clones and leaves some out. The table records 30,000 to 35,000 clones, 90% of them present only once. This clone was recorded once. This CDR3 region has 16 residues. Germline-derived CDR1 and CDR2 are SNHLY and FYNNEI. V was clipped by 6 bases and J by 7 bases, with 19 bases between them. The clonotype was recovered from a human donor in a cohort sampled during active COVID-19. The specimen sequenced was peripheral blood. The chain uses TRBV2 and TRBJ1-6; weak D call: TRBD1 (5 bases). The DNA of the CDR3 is TGTGCCAGCAGCCATTCGGGGGGGAGGGTAAATTCACCCCTCCACTTT. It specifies CASSHSGGRVNSPLHF.